This TCR beta chain was observed in a study of response to subunit inactivated influenza vaccine. Study-level points and caveats: T cells newly recruited by each seasonal influenza vaccination are few, the authors suggested.

Points on this clonotype: What it recognizes is unknown.

TCRdb ran MiXCR on the RT-PCR reads and lists one entry per CDR3 protein. The sample records around 750,000 distinct CDR3 sequences, around 20% being singletons. This clonotype was obtained from a man aged 50-60 years who received an inactivated influenza vaccine. This sample comprised PBMCs from blood, obtained less than 6 days after vaccination.

The CDR3 protein is CASSQEYREDEQFF. In nucleotides, the CDR3 is TGCGCCAGCAGCCAAGAGTACCGGGAGGATGAGCAGTTCTTC. This chain uses TRBV4-1 with TRBJ2-1; 7 bases match TRBD2. Germline lookup yields CDR1 MGHRA and CDR2 YSYEKL. Germline trimming cut 0 bases from V and 8 bases from J; bases unmatched to any gene: 4. The CDR3 loop spans 14 amino acids.